A single sample is the source of the 15 T cell receptor beta chains below, sequenced in a study of shared clonotypes between healthy human individuals. This table comes from immunoSEQ multiplex PCR, and its TCRdb copy is limited to in-frame clones, with some not included. The sample shows hundreds of thousands of clones, almost 97% of them seen only once. Material: naive CD4+ T cells sorted from blood. Subset specified: CD45RA+ positively selected. Receptor source: a woman aged 25 to 39 in good health.

The V and J genes are TRBV10-2 and TRBJ2-5; D is unresolved. V lost 7 bases and J 5 bases, leaving 14 bases between the germline ends. CDR3 length: 13 amino acids. Germline lookup yields CDR1 WSHSY and CDR2 SAAADI. CDR3 amino acids: CASKGASQETQYF. The CDR3 DNA reads TGCGCCAGCAAGGGTGCCAGCCAGGAGACCCAGTACTTC.

CDR3 amino acids: CAISGGGTAPYEQYF. For the CDR3, the DNA is TGTGCCATCAGTGGGGGGGGGACAGCCCCCTACGAGCAGTACTTC. V usage is TRBV10-3 and J usage is TRBJ2-7, with D perhaps being TRBD1 or TRBD2 (7 bases each). V was clipped by 4 bases and J by 2 bases, with 15 bases between them. Germline CDR1 reads ENHRY; CDR2 reads SYGVKD. There are 15 residues in the CDR3.

The CDR3 protein is CASSSPYGANTGELFF. The CDR3 DNA sequence: TGCGCCAGCAGCTCGCCCTACGGGGCGAACACCGGGGAGCTGTTTTTT. The chain has TRBV5-1 and TRBJ2-2; perhaps TRBD2 as D (5 bases). Germline V gives CDR1 SGHRS, CDR2 YFSETQ. Trimming took 3 bases from V and 0 from J, leaving 12 bases between them. The CDR3 extends over 16 amino acids.

The chain carries TRBV19 and TRBJ1-5; D remains unclear. V shed 5 bases and J shed 2 bases, with 16 bases lying between them. CDR3 length: 16 amino acids. Per the germline V gene, CDR1 is LNHDA and CDR2 is SQIVND (reference sequence). Written as DNA, the CDR3 is TGTGCCAGTAGTGCTAAAACGCGTGGTGGCAATCAGCCCCAGCATTTT. Its protein product is CASSAKTRGGNQPQHF.

The rearrangement uses TRBV30 and TRBJ2-5; 7 bases are a match to TRBD2. Germline V lookup: CDR1 GTSNPN, CDR2 SVGIG (reference sequence). The junction had 8 bases not matched to a gene; V was cut back by 2 bases and J by 2 bases. CDR3 length: 15 residues. CDR3 loop: CAWSPPKGLQETQYF. The CDR3 DNA reads TGTGCCTGGAGTCCACCCAAGGGACTACAAGAGACCCAGTACTTC.

The chain recombines TRBV28 with TRBJ1-3; TRBD1 is a possible D gene (6 bases). CDR3 length: 14 residues. V was cut by 5 bases and J by 1 base, with 9 bases left in between. Germline loops: CDR1 MDHEN, CDR2 SYDVKM. The CDR3: CASSEGESGNTIYF. The CDR3 DNA is TGTGCCAGCAGTGAGGGGGAATCTGGAAACACCATATATTTT.

This rearrangement joins TRBV18 to TRBJ1-1; D is ambiguous. Per germline, CDR1 KGHSH and CDR2 LQKENI. Between the trimmed V and J ends, which lost 2 bases and 4 bases, there was a span of 8 bases. The CDR3 has 13 amino acids. CDR3 sequence: CASSPIPGTEAFF. The DNA for the CDR3 is TGTGCCAGCTCACCAATCCCTGGCACTGAAGCTTTCTTT.

The V gene is TRBV18, the J gene TRBJ1-2; 11 bases map to TRBD1. Germline V gene sequence: CDR1 KGHSH, CDR2 LQKENI. This CDR3 comprises 18 residues. V was pared by 3 bases and J by 3 bases, with 12 bases of the junction left unmatched. CDR3 in DNA: TGTGCCAGCTCACCTTTTGCGGGACAGGGGGTCGTCGACTATGGCTACACCTTC. Protein: CASSPFAGQGVVDYGYTF.

Concerning this clone: At the DNA level, this CDR3 is encoded by other sequences in the same sample as well. The chain uses TRBV5-1 and TRBJ2-5; the D is unclear. The CDR3 contains 14 residues. The germline V gene has CDR1 SGHRS and CDR2 YFSETQ. The V end was cut by 2 bases, the J end by 1 base, with 9 bases between. The CDR3 DNA follows: TGCGCCAGCAGCTTACGAACACCCCAAGAGACCCAGTACTTC. It yields the protein CASSLRTPQETQYF.

The rearrangement joins TRBV29-1 to TRBJ2-6; weak D call: TRBD1 (6 bases). V was shortened by 4 bases and J by 0 bases, with 13 bases between the two germline ends. This CDR3 region has 16 residues. Germline V CDR1 and CDR2: SQVTM, ANQGSEA. CDR3 sequence (DNA): TGCAGCGTTGCAGGGACACCAATCTCTGGGGCCAACGTCCTGACTTTC. Its translation is CSVAGTPISGANVLTF.

The chain uses TRBV5-4 and TRBJ1-1; D remains unclear. Deletions cut 4 bases from V and 1 base from J, with 8 bases between. Germline V gene data show CDR1 as SGHNT and CDR2 as YYREEE (reference sequence). The length of the CDR3 is 13 residues. The CDR3, as DNA: TGTGCCAGCAGCGTGGAGGAGAACACTGAAGCTTTCTTT. Its protein product is CASSVEENTEAFF.

Turning to this clone: Other DNA sequences of this sample code for an identical CDR3. This rearrangement joins TRBV5-1 to TRBJ1-1; D gene uncertain. Germline assignment: CDR1 SGHRS and CDR2 YFSETQ. The V gene lost 4 bases and the J gene lost 0 bases, with 7 bases spanning the gap. The CDR3 contains 13 residues. In DNA form, the CDR3 reads TGCGCCAGCAGCCCAGTTATGAACACTGAAGCTTTCTTT. It is translated as CASSPVMNTEAFF. Based on the CDR3 plus reference TRBV5-1 and TRBJ1-1, the full variable domain is KAGVTQTPRYLIKTRGQQVTLSCSPISGHRSVSWYQQTPGQGLQFLFEYFSETQRNKGNFPGRFSGRQFSNSRSEMNVSTLELGDSALYLCASSPVMNTEAFFGQGTRLTVV.

V and J are TRBV4-1 and TRBJ2-5; 7 nucleotides match TRBD1. The CDR3 spans 16 residues. Per the germline V gene, CDR1 is MGHRA and CDR2 is YSYEKL. The V and J ends lost 3 bases and 3 bases, in that order; junction bases with no gene match: 10. The DNA for the CDR3 is TGCGCCAGCAGCCAGGGAAGGGGGCGCAGAGAAGAGACCCAGTACTTC. Amino acid sequence: CASSQGRGRREETQYF.

J is TRBJ2-7 and V is TRBV19; 13 bases map to TRBD2. Germline CDR1 LNHDA, CDR2 SQIVND (reference sequence). The CDR3 sequence is 15 residues long. J lost 0 bases, V lost 6 bases, and 2 bases had no gene match. The CDR3, as DNA: TGTGCCAGTAGACGGACTAGCGGGAGCTCCTACGAGCAGTACTTC. Protein product: CASRRTSGSSYEQYF.

This chain connects TRBV7-9 to TRBJ1-4; possible D gene TRBD1, 5 bases. The CDR3 covers 15 residues. Deletions cut 1 base from V and 5 bases from J, with 11 bases between. Germline V lookup: CDR1 SEHNR, CDR2 FQNEAQ (reference sequence). The CDR3 reads CASSLVTVQNEKLFF. The CDR3 coding sequence is TGTGCCAGCAGCTTAGTGACAGTACAGAATGAAAAACTGTTTTTT.